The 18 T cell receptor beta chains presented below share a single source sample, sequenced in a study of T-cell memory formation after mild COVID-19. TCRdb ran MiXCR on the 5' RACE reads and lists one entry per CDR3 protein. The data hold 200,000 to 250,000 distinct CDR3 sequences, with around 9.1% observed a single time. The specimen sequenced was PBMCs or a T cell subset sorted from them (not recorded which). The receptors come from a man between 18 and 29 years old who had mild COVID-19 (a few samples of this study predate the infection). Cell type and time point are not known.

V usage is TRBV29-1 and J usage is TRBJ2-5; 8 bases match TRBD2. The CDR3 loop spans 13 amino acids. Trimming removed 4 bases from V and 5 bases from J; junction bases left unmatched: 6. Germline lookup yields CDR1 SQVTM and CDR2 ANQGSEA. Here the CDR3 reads CSVGPPGGETQYF. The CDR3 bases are TGCAGCGTTGGACCTCCGGGGGGGGAGACCCAGTACTTC.

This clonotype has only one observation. CDR3 DNA sequence: TGTGCCAGTCGGACAGGGGTGAACCAGCCCCAGCATTTT. Translation gives CASRTGVNQPQHF. The V gene is TRBV6-5, the J gene TRBJ1-5; TRBD1 matches 9 bases. Germline V gives CDR1 MNHEY, CDR2 SVGAGI. This CDR3 comprises 13 residues. The trim removed 9 bases at V and 7 bases at J, leaving 7 bases unmatched.

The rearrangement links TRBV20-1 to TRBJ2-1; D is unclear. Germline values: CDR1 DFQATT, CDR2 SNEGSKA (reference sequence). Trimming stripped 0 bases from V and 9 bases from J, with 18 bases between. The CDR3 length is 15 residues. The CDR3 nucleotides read TGCAGTGCTAGAGATTTTCGGCTTGCCGACGGTGAGCAGTTCTTC. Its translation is CSARDFRLADGEQFF.

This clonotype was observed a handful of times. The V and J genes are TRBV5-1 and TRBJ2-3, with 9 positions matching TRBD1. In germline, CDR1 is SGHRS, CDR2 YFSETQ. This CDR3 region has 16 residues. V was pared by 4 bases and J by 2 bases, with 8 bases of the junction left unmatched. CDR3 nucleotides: TGCGCCAGCAGCGTCCTCCGGACAGGGGACACAGATACGCAGTATTTT. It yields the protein CASSVLRTGDTDTQYF. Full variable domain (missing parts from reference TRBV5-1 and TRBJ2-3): KAGVTQTPRYLIKTRGQQVTLSCSPISGHRSVSWYQQTPGQGLQFLFEYFSETQRNKGNFPGRFSGRQFSNSRSEMNVSTLELGDSALYLCASSVLRTGDTDTQYFGPGTRLTVL.

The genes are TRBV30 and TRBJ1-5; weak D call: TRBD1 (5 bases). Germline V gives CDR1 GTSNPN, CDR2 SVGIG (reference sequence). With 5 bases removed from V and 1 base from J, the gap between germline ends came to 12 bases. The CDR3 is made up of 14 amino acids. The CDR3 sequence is CAWGGETSNQPQHF. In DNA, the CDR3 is TGTGCCTGGGGGGGAGAGACGAGCAATCAGCCCCAGCATTTT.

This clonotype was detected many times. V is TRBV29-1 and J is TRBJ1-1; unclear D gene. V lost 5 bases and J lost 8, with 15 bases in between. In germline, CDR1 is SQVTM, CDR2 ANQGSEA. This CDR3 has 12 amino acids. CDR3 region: CSVCSQTPEAFF. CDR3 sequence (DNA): TGCAGCGTTTGTTCCCAAACCCCCGAAGCTTTCTTT. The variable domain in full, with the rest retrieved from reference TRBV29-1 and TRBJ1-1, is SAVISQKPSRDICQRGTSLTIQCQVDSQVTMMFWYRQQPGQSLTLIATANQGSEATYESGFVIDKFPISRPNLTFSTLTVSNMSPEDSSIYLCSVCSQTPEAFFGQGTRLTVV.

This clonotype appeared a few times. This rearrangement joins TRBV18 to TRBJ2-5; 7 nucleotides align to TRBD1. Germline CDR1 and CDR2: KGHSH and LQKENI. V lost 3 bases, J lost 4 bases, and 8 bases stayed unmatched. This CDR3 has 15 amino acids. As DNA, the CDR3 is TGTGCCAGCTCACCCTCGACAGGGCGCCGAGAGACCCAGTACTTC. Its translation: CASSPSTGRRETQYF.

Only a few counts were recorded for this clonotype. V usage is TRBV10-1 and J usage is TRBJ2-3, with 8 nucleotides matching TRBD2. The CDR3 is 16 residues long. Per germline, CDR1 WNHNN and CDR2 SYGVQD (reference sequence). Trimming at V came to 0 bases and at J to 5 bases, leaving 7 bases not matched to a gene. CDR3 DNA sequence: TGCGCCAGCAGTGAGTCTCGGGGGGGGCCGGGAGATACGCAGTATTTT. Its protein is CASSESRGGPGDTQYF.

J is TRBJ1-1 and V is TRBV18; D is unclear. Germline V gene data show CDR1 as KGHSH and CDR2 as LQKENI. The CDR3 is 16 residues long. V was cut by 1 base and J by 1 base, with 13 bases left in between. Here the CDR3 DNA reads TGTGCCAGCTCACCACGATATGACCCCCAGAACACTGAAGCTTTCTTT. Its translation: CASSPRYDPQNTEAFF. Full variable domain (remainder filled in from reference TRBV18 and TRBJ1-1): NAGVMQNPRHLVRRRGQEARLRCSPMKGHSHVYWYRQLPEEGLKFMVYLQKENIIDESGMPKERFSAEFPKEGPSILRIQQVVRGDSAAYFCASSPRYDPQNTEAFFGQGTRLTVV.

The CDR3 loop is CATRANYGYTF. CDR3 coding DNA: TGTGCCACGAGGGCTAACTATGGCTACACCTTC. The chain links TRBV10-3 to TRBJ1-2; D gene ambiguous. The ends were cut back, 10 bases at V and 0 bases at J, with 6 bases in the middle. CDR3 length: 11 amino acids. The germline V gene has CDR1 ENHRY and CDR2 SYGVKD.

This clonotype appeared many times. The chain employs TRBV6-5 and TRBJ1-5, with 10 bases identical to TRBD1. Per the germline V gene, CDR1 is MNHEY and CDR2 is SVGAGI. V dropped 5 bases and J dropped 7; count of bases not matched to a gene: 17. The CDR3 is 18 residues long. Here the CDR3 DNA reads TGTGCCAGCAGTCCCCTCCATCTGGGACAGGGGACTCGACAGCCCCAGCATTTT. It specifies CASSPLHLGQGTRQPQHF.

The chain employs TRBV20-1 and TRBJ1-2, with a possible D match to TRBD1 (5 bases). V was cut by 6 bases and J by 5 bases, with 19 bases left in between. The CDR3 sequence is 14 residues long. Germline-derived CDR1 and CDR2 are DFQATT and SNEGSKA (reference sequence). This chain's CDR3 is CSAQPGGDSYGYTF. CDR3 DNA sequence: TGCAGTGCACAGCCCGGGGGGGATTCTTATGGCTACACCTTC.

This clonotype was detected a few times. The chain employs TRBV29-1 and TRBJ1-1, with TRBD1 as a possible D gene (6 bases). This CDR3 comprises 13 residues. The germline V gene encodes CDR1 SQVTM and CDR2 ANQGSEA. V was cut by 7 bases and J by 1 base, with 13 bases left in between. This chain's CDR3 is CSGGLGANTEAFF. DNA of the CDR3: TGCAGCGGTGGTCTGGGGGCGAACACTGAAGCTTTCTTT.

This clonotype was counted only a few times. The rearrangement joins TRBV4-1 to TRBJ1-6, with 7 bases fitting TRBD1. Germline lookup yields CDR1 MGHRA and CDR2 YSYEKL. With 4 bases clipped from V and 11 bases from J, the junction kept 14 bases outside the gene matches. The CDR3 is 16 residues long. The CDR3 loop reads CASSPFWAGGGPPLHF. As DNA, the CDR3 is TGCGCCAGCAGCCCGTTCTGGGCAGGGGGGGGTCCACCCCTCCACTTT.

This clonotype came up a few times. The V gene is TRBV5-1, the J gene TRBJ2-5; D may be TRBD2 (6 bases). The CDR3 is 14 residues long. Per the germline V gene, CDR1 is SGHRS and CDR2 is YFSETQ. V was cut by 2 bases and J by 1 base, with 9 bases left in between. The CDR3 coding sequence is TGCGCCAGCAGCTTTGGGGACTCCCAAGAGACCCAGTACTTC. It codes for CASSFGDSQETQYF.

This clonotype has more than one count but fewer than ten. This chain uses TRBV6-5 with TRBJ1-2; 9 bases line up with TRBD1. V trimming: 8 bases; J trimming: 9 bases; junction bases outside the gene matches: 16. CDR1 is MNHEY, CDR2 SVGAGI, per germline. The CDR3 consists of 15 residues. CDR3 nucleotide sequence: TGTGCCAGCGGAGCCGCGGGACAGGGACTCTTGCGCTACACCTTC. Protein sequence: CASGAAGQGLLRYTF.

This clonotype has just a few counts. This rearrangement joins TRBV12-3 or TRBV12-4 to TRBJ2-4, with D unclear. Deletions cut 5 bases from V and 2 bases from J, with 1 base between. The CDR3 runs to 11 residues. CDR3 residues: CASSPKNIQYF. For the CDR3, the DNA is TGTGCCAGCAGTCCCAAAAACATTCAGTACTTC.

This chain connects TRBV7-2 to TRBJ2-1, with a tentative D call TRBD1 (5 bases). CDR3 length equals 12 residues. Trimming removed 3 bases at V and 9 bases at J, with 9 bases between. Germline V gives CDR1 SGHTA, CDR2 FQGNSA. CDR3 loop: CASSLGPGEQFF. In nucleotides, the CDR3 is TGTGCCAGCAGCTTGGGGCCAGGTGAGCAGTTCTTC.